The clone carrying this T cell receptor (beta chain) was picked up a small number of times. Its antigen remains unidentified. An end of the junction does not agree with germline; a read error may underlie this. This record belongs to a study of cytomegalovirus exposure and HLA in healthy donors. Study results and limitations: 87-base-pair reads could not separate some V segments, including TRBV6-2 and TRBV6-3.

The CDR3 runs to 16 residues. The germline gives CDR1 MNHEY, CDR2 SVGAGI. The PCR had 60 Vbeta and 13 Jbeta primers. Sequenced by immunoSEQ multiplex PCR; TCRdb stores in-frame clones only, minus some. The repertoire has 160,000 or so clones, under 80% of them found once; the top ten carry 2% to 3%. The chain joins TRBV6-5 to TRBJ1-1; D is unclear. Sequencing was carried out using PBMCs. The source is a human donor in good health. CDR3 nucleotides: TGTGCCAGCAGGTACTCCGGAGTAGGATTACACACTGAAGCTTTCTTT. This encodes CASRYSGVGLHTEAFF.